This TCR beta chain originates from a study of monozygotic twins with inflammatory bowel disease. Study-level results: Healthy co-twins showed greater TCRbeta diversity (inverse Simpson) than IBD patients.

CDR1 and CDR2 (germline): SGDLS, YYNGEE. This CDR3 contains 16 residues. Reanalyzing the 5' RACE reads, TCRdb keeps one entry per CDR3 protein, without DNA. In total, the table holds about 160,000 distinct CDR3 sequences. Comment on this clonotype: Its antigen is undetermined.

The clonotype comes from a human donor with ulcerative colitis or Crohn's disease, or a healthy co-twin of an affected twin (not recorded which). V is TRBV9 and J is TRBJ2-2; no DNA is available, so the TRBD1 call from TCRdb remains unchecked. Material: blood. The CDR3 is CASSPRRGLNTGELFF.